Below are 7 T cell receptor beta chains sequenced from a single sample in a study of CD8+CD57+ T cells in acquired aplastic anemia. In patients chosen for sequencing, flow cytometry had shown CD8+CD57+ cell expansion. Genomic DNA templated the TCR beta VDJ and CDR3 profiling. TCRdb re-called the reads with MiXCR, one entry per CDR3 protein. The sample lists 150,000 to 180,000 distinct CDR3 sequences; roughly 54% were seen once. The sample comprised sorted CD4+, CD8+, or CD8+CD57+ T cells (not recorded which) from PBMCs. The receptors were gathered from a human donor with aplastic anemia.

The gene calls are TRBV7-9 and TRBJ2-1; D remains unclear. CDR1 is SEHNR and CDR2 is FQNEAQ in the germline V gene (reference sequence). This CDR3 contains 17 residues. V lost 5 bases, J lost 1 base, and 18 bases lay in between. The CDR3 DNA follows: TGTGCCAGCAGCCCACGTCGAGGCGGAACATCCTACAATGAGCAGTTCTTC. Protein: CASSPRRGGTSYNEQFF. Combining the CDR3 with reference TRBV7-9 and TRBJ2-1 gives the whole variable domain DTGVSQNPRHKITKRGQNVTFRCDPISEHNRLYWYRQTLGQGPEFLTYFQNEAQLEKSRLLSDRFSAERPKGSFSTLEIQRTEQGDSAMYLCASSPRRGGTSYNEQFFGPGTRLTVL.

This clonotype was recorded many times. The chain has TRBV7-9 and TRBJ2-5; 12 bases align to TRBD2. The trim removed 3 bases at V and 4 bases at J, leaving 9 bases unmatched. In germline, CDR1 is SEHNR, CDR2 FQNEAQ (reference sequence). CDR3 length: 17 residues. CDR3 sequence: CASSLAWPSGGGETQYF. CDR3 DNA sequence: TGTGCCAGCAGCTTGGCGTGGCCTAGCGGGGGGGGAGAGACCCAGTACTTC.

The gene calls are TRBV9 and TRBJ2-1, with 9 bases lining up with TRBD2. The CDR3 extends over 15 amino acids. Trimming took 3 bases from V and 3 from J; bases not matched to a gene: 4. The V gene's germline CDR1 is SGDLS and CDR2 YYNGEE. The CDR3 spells CASSADSGGYNEQFF. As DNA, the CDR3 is TGTGCCAGCAGCGCCGATAGCGGGGGCTACAATGAGCAGTTCTTC.

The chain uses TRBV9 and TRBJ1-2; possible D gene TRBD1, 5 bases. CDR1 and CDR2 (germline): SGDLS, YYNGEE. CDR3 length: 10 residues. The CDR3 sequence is CASGDYGYTF. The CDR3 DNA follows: TGTGCGTCGGGGGACTATGGCTACACCTTC.

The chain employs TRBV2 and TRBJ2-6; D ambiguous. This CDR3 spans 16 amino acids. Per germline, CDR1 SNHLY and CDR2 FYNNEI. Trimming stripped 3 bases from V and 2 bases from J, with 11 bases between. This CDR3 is CASSDLPSPGANVLTF. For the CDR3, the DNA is TGTGCCAGCAGTGATCTCCCGTCCCCTGGGGCCAACGTCCTGACTTTC. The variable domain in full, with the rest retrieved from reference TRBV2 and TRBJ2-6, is EPEVTQTPSHQVTQMGQEVILRCVPISNHLYFYWYRQILGQKVEFLVSFYNNEISEKSEIFDDQFSVERPDGSNFTLKIRSTKLEDSAMYFCASSDLPSPGANVLTFGAGSRLTVL.

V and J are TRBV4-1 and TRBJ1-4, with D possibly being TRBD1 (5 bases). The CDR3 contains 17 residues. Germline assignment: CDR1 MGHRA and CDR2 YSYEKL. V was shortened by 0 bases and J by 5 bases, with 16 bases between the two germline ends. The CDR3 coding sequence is TGCGCCAGCAGCCAAGATCGAAGCGGGACGTCGAATGAAAAACTGTTTTTT. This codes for CASSQDRSGTSNEKLFF.

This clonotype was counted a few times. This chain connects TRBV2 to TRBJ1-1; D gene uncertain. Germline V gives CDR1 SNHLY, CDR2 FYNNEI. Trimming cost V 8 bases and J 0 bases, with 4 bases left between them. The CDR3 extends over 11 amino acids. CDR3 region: CASQLNTEAFF. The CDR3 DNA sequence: TGTGCCAGCCAGCTGAACACTGAAGCTTTCTTT.